The 20 T cell receptor beta chains in this list originate from one sample, sequenced in a study of early T cells in non-severe SARS-CoV-2 infection. In TCRdb, the 5' RACE reads were re-called with MiXCR into one record per CDR3 protein. The sample has tens of thousands of distinct CDR3 sequences, about 10% seen once; the top ten hold approximately 5%. The sample consisted of whole blood, taken at baseline. These receptor sequences come from an adult who was a healthcare worker with PCR-confirmed SARS-CoV-2 infection or an uninfected control (not recorded which).

A few counts support this clonotype. The chain employs TRBV14 and TRBJ2-3; TRBD2 might be the D (6 bases). The CDR3 is 16 amino acids. V shed 0 bases and J shed 0 bases, with 10 bases lying between them. Per germline, CDR1 SGHDN and CDR2 FVKESK. The CDR3 region is CASSQERGLSTDTQYF. The CDR3 nucleotides are TGTGCCAGCAGCCAAGAAAGGGGACTCAGCACAGATACGCAGTATTTT.

This clonotype was seen a few times. Here the CDR3 DNA reads TGTGCCAGCAGCTTAGCAGCGCTCGGGGAGCTGTTTTTT. Protein product: CASSLAALGELFF. V gene TRBV5-4 combines with J gene TRBJ2-2, with no clear D. Trimming shortened V by 2 bases and J by 7 bases, and 9 bases separated the two germline ends. Per germline, CDR1 SGHNT and CDR2 YYREEE (reference sequence). The CDR3 totals 13 residues.

The chain combines TRBV7-9 with TRBJ1-4; possible D gene TRBD1, 6 bases. V dropped 5 bases and J dropped 8 bases, with 15 bases sitting between them. The germline V gene encodes CDR1 SEHNR and CDR2 FQNEAQ (reference sequence). The CDR3 extends over 14 amino acids. CDR3 sequence (DNA): TGTGCCAGCAGCCCGAGGGGGTTGGGCGAAAAACTGTTTTTT. Translating it yields CASSPRGLGEKLFF.

This clonotype appeared a few times. The chain carries TRBV4-1 and TRBJ2-2; 9 bases are a match to TRBD1. The V gene end was trimmed by 6 bases and the J gene end by 5 bases; junction bases not matched to a gene: 7. Germline V gene lookup returns CDR1 MGHRA and CDR2 YSYEKL. The CDR3 is 15 amino acids. The DNA of the CDR3 is TGCGCCAGCAGAACCGGGACAGGGTTGACCGGGGAGCTGTTTTTT. Its protein is CASRTGTGLTGELFF.

The V and J genes are TRBV29-1 and TRBJ2-1; 8 bases match TRBD2. The CDR3 loop spans 13 amino acids. The germline gives CDR1 SQVTM, CDR2 ANQGSEA. Trimming took 6 bases from V and 3 from J; bases not matched to a gene: 4. CDR3 nucleotide sequence: TGCAGCGTAGCGGGGGCCAGCTACAATGAGCAGTTCTTC. It encodes CSVAGASYNEQFF.

The V and J genes are TRBV7-8 and TRBJ2-3, with 8 bases matching TRBD2. J gave up 6 bases and V 4 bases, and 18 bases lay outside the gene matches. The CDR3 has 18 amino acids. Germline lookup yields CDR1 SGHVS and CDR2 FQNEAQ. Here the CDR3 reads CASSSGSERGGPSDTQYF. CDR3 DNA sequence: TGTGCCAGCAGCTCCGGCTCCGAGCGCGGGGGGCCGTCCGATACGCAGTATTTT.

This clonotype was detected ten times or more. The chain combines TRBV25-1 with TRBJ2-1; 10 nucleotides agree with TRBD2. V lost 3 bases and J lost 9; bases outside the gene matches: 11. The CDR3 contains 16 residues. CDR1 is MGHDK and CDR2 is SYGVNS in the germline V gene. CDR3 nucleotide sequence: TGTGCCAGCAGTGAGGAGTCTAGCGGGGGAGGTACTGAGCAGTTCTTC. Translated, it gives CASSEESSGGGTEQFF.

This clonotype came up a few times. V gene TRBV14 combines with J gene TRBJ2-7; 9 nucleotides align to TRBD1. The V gene end was trimmed by 2 bases and the J gene end by 4 bases; junction bases not matched to a gene: 9. Germline lookup yields CDR1 SGHDN and CDR2 FVKESK. This CDR3 comprises 16 residues. CDR3 sequence reads: CASSQQWGQGGYEQYF. The CDR3 nucleotides are TGTGCCAGCAGCCAACAATGGGGACAGGGCGGTTACGAGCAGTACTTC.

At least ten counts were recorded for this clonotype. This sequence joins TRBV7-9 and TRBJ2-7; D gene unclear. There are 14 residues in the CDR3. Germline V gene sequence: CDR1 SEHNR, CDR2 FQNEAQ (reference sequence). V was shortened by 1 base and J by 2 bases, with 9 bases between the two germline ends. CDR3 DNA: TGTGCCAGCAGCTTAGAACAGCCCCCCTACGAGCAGTACTTC. Residues: CASSLEQPPYEQYF.

This clonotype has ten or more counts. V gene TRBV28 combines with J gene TRBJ2-7, with D possibly matching TRBD1 (5 bases). Trimming pared 2 bases from V and 3 bases from J, leaving 8 bases between. Germline V gene lookup returns CDR1 MDHEN and CDR2 SYDVKM. The CDR3 loop spans 13 amino acids. In DNA form, the CDR3 reads TGTGCCAGCAGTTTAGGACAAAACTACGAGCAGTACTTC. It yields the protein CASSLGQNYEQYF.

This clonotype was seen repeatedly, ten times or more. The chain joins TRBV7-9 to TRBJ2-1; 9 bases fit TRBD2. Trimming cost V 3 bases and J 8 bases; bases outside gene matches: 8. Germline values: CDR1 SEHNR, CDR2 FQNEAQ (reference sequence). CDR3 length equals 15 residues. The CDR3 bases are TGTGCCAGCAGCTTCTCCGGGACTAGCCTTGATGAGCAGTTCTTC. Its translation: CASSFSGTSLDEQFF. The whole variable domain, remainder taken from reference TRBV7-9 and TRBJ2-1, is DTGVSQNPRHKITKRGQNVTFRCDPISEHNRLYWYRQTLGQGPEFLTYFQNEAQLEKSRLLSDRFSAERPKGSFSTLEIQRTEQGDSAMYLCASSFSGTSLDEQFFGPGTRLTVL.

This chain links TRBV9 with TRBJ2-7; no clear D. Germline V gene sequence: CDR1 SGDLS, CDR2 YYNGEE. The CDR3 spans 13 residues. The V end lost 4 bases, the J end lost 5 bases, and 13 bases lay between the germline ends. The CDR3 DNA is TGTGCCAGCAGCCCCAGCCTATCAAACGAGCAGTACTTC. Its protein product is CASSPSLSNEQYF. Looking up the rest from reference TRBV9 and TRBJ2-7 gives the full variable domain: DSGVTQTPKHLITATGQRVTLRCSPRSGDLSVYWYQQSLDQGLQFLIQYYNGEERAKGNILERFSAQQFPDLHSELNLSSLELGDSALYFCASSPSLSNEQYFGPGTRLTVT.

This clonotype was counted only a few times. The V gene is TRBV12-3 or TRBV12-4, the J gene TRBJ2-1; D possibly matches TRBD1 or TRBD2 (5 bases each). Trimming pared 7 bases from V and 9 bases from J, leaving 16 bases between. The CDR3 loop spans 13 amino acids. DNA of the CDR3: TGTGCCAGCATACCGGGACCCTCGGGTGAGCAGTTCTTC. Its translation is CASIPGPSGEQFF.

This clonotype has at least ten counts. The V gene is TRBV5-4, the J gene TRBJ2-5, with D possibly being TRBD1 or TRBD2 (5 bases each). Germline V lookup: CDR1 SGHNT, CDR2 YYREEE (reference sequence). The CDR3 spans 14 residues. V shed 3 bases and J shed 1 base, with 10 bases lying between them. CDR3 sequence reads: CASSSGTTQETQYF. DNA for the CDR3: TGTGCCAGCAGCTCCGGGACGACCCAAGAGACCCAGTACTTC.

This clonotype was picked up a small number of times. This chain links TRBV7-3 with TRBJ1-1; D gene unclear. The CDR3 loop spans 13 amino acids. Germline CDR1 and CDR2: SGHTA and FQGTGA. Trimming took 6 bases from V and 2 from J, leaving 10 bases between them. The CDR3 nucleotides read TGTGCCAGCAGACGGACCCGTAACACTGAAGCTTTCTTT. Translating gives CASRRTRNTEAFF.

Only a few counts were recorded for this clonotype. The chain has TRBV7-9 and TRBJ2-7; a weak D match, TRBD2 (5 bases). Trimming took 8 bases from V and 6 from J, leaving 11 bases between them. CDR3 length equals 11 residues. Germline assignment: CDR1 SEHNR and CDR2 FQNEAQ (reference sequence). The CDR3 is CASVEVGEQYF. CDR3 bases: TGTGCCAGCGTGGAGGTGGGCGAGCAGTACTTC.

In this sample, this clonotype turned up a few times. The chain has TRBV11-2 and TRBJ2-7, with TRBD2 matching over 8 bases. This CDR3 is 14 amino acids long. The germline V gene has CDR1 SGHAT and CDR2 FQNNGV. V lost 1 base, J lost 6 bases, and 5 bases stayed unmatched. The CDR3 nucleotides read TGTGCCAGCAGCTTAGGGTTAGCGGGGACCGAGCAGTACTTC. Protein sequence: CASSLGLAGTEQYF. Drawing the rest from reference TRBV11-2 and TRBJ2-7, the complete variable domain is EAGVAQSPRYKIIEKRQSVAFWCNPISGHATLYWYQQILGQGPKLLIQFQNNGVVDDSQLPKDRFSAERLKGVDSTLKIQPAKLEDSAVYLCASSLGLAGTEQYFGPGTRLTVT.

V is TRBV7-8 and J is TRBJ2-3, with D perhaps TRBD1 or TRBD2 (5 bases each). The ends were cut back, 10 bases at V and 4 bases at J, with 18 bases in the middle. The CDR3 extends over 14 amino acids. Germline lookup yields CDR1 SGHVS and CDR2 FQNEAQ. DNA for the CDR3: TGTGCCAACAACCGGGACGGAGGAGCAGATACGCAGTATTTT. This gives the protein CANNRDGGADTQYF.

This clonotype was detected only a few times. The chain carries TRBV27 and TRBJ1-5; D is possibly TRBD1 (5 bases). V was cut by 4 bases and J by 7 bases, with 14 bases left in between. The CDR3 is 14 residues long. Germline V gene data show CDR1 as MNHEY and CDR2 as SMNVEV (reference sequence). CDR3 region: CASSSGGRHQPQHF. CDR3 coding DNA: TGTGCCAGCAGTTCCGGGGGACGTCACCAGCCCCAGCATTTT.

There are a few counts of this clonotype. V gene TRBV12-3 or TRBV12-4 combines with J gene TRBJ2-1, with 9 bases that match TRBD2. J was trimmed by 0 bases and V by 2 bases; bases with no gene match: 5. The CDR3 is made up of 17 amino acids. CDR3 nucleotide sequence: TGTGCCAGCAGTTTAAGTAGCGGGGGCATCTCCTACAATGAGCAGTTCTTC. Its protein product is CASSLSSGGISYNEQFF.